A selection of T cell receptor beta chains follows, all from one sample in a study of T cells in tuberculosis. TCRdb's copy holds only in-frame clones and misses some; the assay was immunoSEQ multiplex PCR. Found here are 33,000 or so clones, 93% of them singletons; the top ten hold 5.5% to 8%. Input material: PBMCs. The receptors come from a donor between 10 and 29 years old with latent tuberculosis or without tuberculosis infection. The CDR3 runs from the conserved cysteine through the conserved F or W. D genes are given only for firm matches. A clone size is listed for some rows: how often the clone was seen (once, few, many), or a class if it is expanded.

J gene | clone size | D gene | V gene | CDR3 protein | CDR3 DNA
TRBJ1-2 | few | NA | TRBV2 | CASRGRGEYGYTF | TGTGCCAGCAGGGGCAGGGGAGAGTATGGCTACACCTTC
TRBJ2-2 | few | TRBD2 | TRBV25-1 | CASSSGTSGFTGELFF | TGTGCCAGCAGTTCCGGGACTAGCGGCTTCACCGGGGAGCTGTTTTTT
TRBJ1-2 | NA | NA | TRBV4-3 | CASSQEESRVYGYTF | TGCGCCAGCAGCCAAGAAGAGAGCAGGGTCTATGGCTACACCTTC
TRBJ2-1 | NA | TRBD2 | TRBV9 | CASSVVTGGDQQFF | TGTGCCAGCAGCGTAGTCACGGGAGGTGATCAGCAGTTCTTC
TRBJ1-2 | NA | TRBD1 | TRBV14 | CASSQEQGVAYGYTF | TGTGCCAGCAGCCAAGAACAGGGGGTAGCCTATGGCTACACCTTC
TRBJ1-6 | NA | TRBD1 | TRBV7-2 | CASRRDRGSSPLHF | TGTGCCAGCAGGCGGGACAGGGGGTCTTCACCCCTCCACTTT
TRBJ1-6 | NA | TRBD1 | TRBV25-1 | CASQISGTEVNSPLHF | TGTGCCAGCCAAATATCCGGGACAGAAGTAAATTCACCCCTCCACTTT
TRBJ1-1 | NA | NA | TRBV5-1 | CASSPGSEAFF | TGCGCCAGCAGCCCGGGGAGTGAAGCTTTCTTT
TRBJ1-3 | NA | NA | TRBV7-2 | CASSLGAGSGNTIYF | TGTGCCAGCAGCTTAGGAGCCGGCTCTGGAAACACCATATATTTT
TRBJ2-7 | NA | NA | TRBV2 | CASSGPQGSEQYF | TGTGCCAGCAGTGGGCCGCAGGGTAGCGAGCAGTACTTC
TRBJ1-4 | NA | TRBD1 | TRBV5-1 | CASSSQGQGGEKLFF | TGCGCCAGCAGCTCCCAAGGACAGGGCGGTGAAAAACTGTTTTTT
TRBJ2-7 | NA | NA | TRBV7-2 | CASSLASGALDF | TGTGCCAGCAGCTTAGCGTCAGGGGCCTTGGACTTC
TRBJ2-3 | NA | NA | TRBV7-2 | CASSFEDTQYF | TGTGCCAGCAGTTTCGAGGATACGCAGTATTTT
TRBJ2-3 | NA | NA | TRBV5-8 | CASSRGLASTDTQYF | TGTGCCAGCAGCCGGGGACTGGCAAGCACAGATACGCAGTATTTT
TRBJ2-1 | NA | NA | TRBV7-9 | CASSLVGGPGNEQFF | TGTGCCAGCAGCTTAGTGGGGGGGCCCGGCAATGAGCAGTTCTTC
TRBJ1-4 | NA | TRBD1 | TRBV2 | CASSEGGQFNEKLFF | TGTGCCAGCAGCGAGGGGGGACAGTTTAATGAAAAACTGTTTTTT
TRBJ1-1 | NA | NA | TRBV30 | CAWSAGVVNTEAFF | TGTGCCTGGAGTGCGGGGGTGGTGAACACTGAAGCTTTCTTT
TRBJ2-7 | NA | NA | TRBV7-2 | CASSLVLRGTASSYEQYF | TGTGCCAGCAGCTTAGTACTAAGGGGGACGGCAAGCTCCTACGAGCAGTACTTC
TRBJ2-6 | NA | NA | TRBV5-1 | CASSLTVPTSGANVLTF | TGCGCCAGCAGCTTGACGGTTCCTACCTCTGGGGCCAACGTCCTGACTTTC
TRBJ2-7 | NA | TRBD1 | TRBV6-5 | CASSKTGTGGYEQYF | TGTGCCAGCAGCAAAACCGGGACAGGGGGCTACGAGCAGTACTTC
TRBJ2-2 | NA | TRBD2 | TRBV27 | CASRRGGETNTGELFF | TGTGCCTCAAGACGGGGAGGGGAGACGAACACCGGGGAGCTGTTTTTT
TRBJ1-1 | few | NA | TRBV30 | CAWTGRTALNTEAFF | TGTGCCTGGACGGGAAGGACGGCCCTGAACACTGAAGCTTTCTTT
TRBJ2-6 | NA | TRBD2 | TRBV11-2 | CASSGDAGAGANVLTF | TGTGCCAGCAGCGGAGACGCGGGGGCTGGGGCCAACGTCCTGACTTTC
TRBJ2-3 | NA | TRBD1 | TRBV12-5 | CAASQGTERTDTQYF | TGTGCTGCCTCCCAGGGGACAGAGCGCACAGATACGCAGTATTTT
TRBJ1-1 | NA | TRBD1 | TRBV27 | CASSFHRGNTEAFF | TGTGCCAGCAGTTTCCACAGGGGAAACACTGAAGCTTTCTTT
TRBJ2-3 | NA | TRBD1 | TRBV12-5 | CASGLVLPGQQTDTQYF | TGTGCTAGTGGTCTAGTTCTGCCGGGACAGCAGACAGATACGCAGTATTTT
TRBJ1-2 | once | NA | TRBV6-1 | CASSPRALRGYTF | TGTGCCAGCAGCCCCAGGGCTCTGAGAGGCTACACCTTC
TRBJ2-3 | NA | TRBD2 | TRBV4-1 | CASSQSSGGLGIHTDTQYF | TGCGCCAGCAGCCAGTCTAGCGGGGGGCTCGGAATCCACACAGATACGCAGTATTTT
TRBJ2-7 | NA | NA | TRBV30 | CAWQRTTDEQYF | TGTGCCTGGCAGAGGACAACGGACGAGCAGTACTTC
TRBJ2-7 | NA | NA | TRBV30 | CAWSTGNSPQYF | TGTGCCTGGAGTACGGGGAACTCGCCGCAGTACTTC
TRBJ1-2 | NA | NA | TRBV14 | CASSQLGLYGYTF | TGTGCCAGCAGCCAGCTCGGTCTTTATGGCTACACCTTC
TRBJ1-5 | NA | NA | TRBV6-5 | CASSPSTENQPQHF | TGTGCCAGCAGCCCCTCGACGGAGAATCAGCCCCAGCATTTT
TRBJ2-2 | NA | TRBD1 | TRBV5-1 | CASSRTGSGAGELFF | TGCGCCAGCAGCCGGACAGGGAGTGGGGCCGGGGAGCTGTTTTTT
TRBJ1-5 | NA | TRBD1 | TRBV30 | CAWSGAMPGGFVNNQPQHF | TGTGCCTGGAGTGGAGCGATGCCAGGGGGCTTTGTGAACAATCAGCCCCAGCATTTT
TRBJ2-7 | NA | NA | TRBV9 | CASSATLGAYEQYF | TGTGCCAGCAGCGCCACCCTAGGAGCCTACGAGCAGTACTTC
TRBJ1-3 | few | NA | TRBV7-6 | CASSSVKPGISGNTIYF | TGTGCCAGCAGCTCCGTCAAGCCCGGTATTTCTGGAAACACCATATATTTT
TRBJ2-7 | NA | NA | TRBV6-5 | CATAAGLPSYEQYF | TGTGCCACCGCGGCGGGCCTGCCCTCCTACGAGCAGTACTTC
TRBJ2-1 | NA | TRBD2 | TRBV11-2 | CASSLVVSGGYNEQFF | TGTGCCAGCAGCTTAGTAGTGAGCGGGGGTTACAATGAGCAGTTCTTC
TRBJ2-6 | NA | NA | TRBV6-1 | CASSEDLSGANVLTF | TGTGCCAGCAGTGAAGATCTCTCTGGGGCCAACGTCCTGACTTTC